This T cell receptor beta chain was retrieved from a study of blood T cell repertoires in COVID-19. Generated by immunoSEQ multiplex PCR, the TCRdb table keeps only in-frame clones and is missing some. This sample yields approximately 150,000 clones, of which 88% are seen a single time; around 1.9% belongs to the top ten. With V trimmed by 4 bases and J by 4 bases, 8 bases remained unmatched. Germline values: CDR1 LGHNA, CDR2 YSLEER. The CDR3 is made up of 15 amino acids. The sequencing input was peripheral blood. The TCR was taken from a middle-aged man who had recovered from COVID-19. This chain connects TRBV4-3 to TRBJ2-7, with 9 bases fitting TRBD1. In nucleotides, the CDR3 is TGCGCCAGCAGCCTGGGACAGGGCGAGGGGTACGAGCAGTACTTC. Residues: CASSLGQGEGYEQYF.